This T cell receptor (beta chain) was identified during a study of human T cells and chemical hapten exposure. Whole-study results and caveats: TCRs above 1 in 1000 frequency stayed constant with DPC sensitization.

Points on this clonotype: Its specificity is not known.

Time point specified: pre-sensitization, week 0. Treatment in this sample: therapeutic diphenylcyclopropenone sensitization with weekly scalp DPC. A single record per CDR3 protein comes from TCRdb applying MiXCR to the RACE reads. The top ten hold about 2.7% of the sample, which has 150,000 to 200,000 distinct CDR3 sequences, nearly 30% seen once. This receptor was taken from a woman aged 30 to 39 with alopecia areata. Some clones in this sample may be carry-over from other donors' samples. Source: whole blood, taken in connection with sensitization to the hapten diphenylcyclopropenone (DPC).

The CDR3 nucleotides are TGCAGCGTTGACCTTGGACAGAACACTGAAGCTTTCTTT. Encoded protein: CSVDLGQNTEAFF. The V and J genes are TRBV29-1 and TRBJ1-1; a weak D match, TRBD1 (5 bases). Trimming removed 3 bases at V and 1 base at J, with 9 bases between. Germline loops: CDR1 SQVTM, CDR2 ANQGSEA. The CDR3 extends over 13 amino acids. The full variable domain, its missing parts supplied by reference TRBV29-1 and TRBJ1-1, is SAVISQKPSRDICQRGTSLTIQCQVDSQVTMMFWYRQQPGQSLTLIATANQGSEATYESGFVIDKFPISRPNLTFSTLTVSNMSPEDSSIYLCSVDLGQNTEAFFGQGTRLTVV.